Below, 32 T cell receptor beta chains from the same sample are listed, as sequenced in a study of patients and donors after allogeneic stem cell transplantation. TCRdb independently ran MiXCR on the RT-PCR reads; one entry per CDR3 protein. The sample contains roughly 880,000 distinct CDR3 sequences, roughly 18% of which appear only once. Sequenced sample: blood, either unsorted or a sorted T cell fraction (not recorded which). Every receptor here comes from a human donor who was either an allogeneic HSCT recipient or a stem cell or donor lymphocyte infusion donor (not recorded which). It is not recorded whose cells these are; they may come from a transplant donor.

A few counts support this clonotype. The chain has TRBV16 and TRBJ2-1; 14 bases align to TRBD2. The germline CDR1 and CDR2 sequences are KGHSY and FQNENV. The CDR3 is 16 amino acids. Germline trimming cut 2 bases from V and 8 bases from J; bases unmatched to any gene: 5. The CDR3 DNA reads TGTGCCAGCAGCCAAAGACTAGCGGGAGGGCCTGATGAGCAGTTCTTC. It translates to CASSQRLAGGPDEQFF. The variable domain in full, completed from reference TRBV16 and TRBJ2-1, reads GEEVAQTPKHLVRGEGQKAKLYCAPIKGHSYVFWYQQVLKNEFKFLISFQNENVFDETGMPKERFSAKCLPNSPCSLEIQATKLEDSAVYFCASSQRLAGGPDEQFFGPGTRLTVL.

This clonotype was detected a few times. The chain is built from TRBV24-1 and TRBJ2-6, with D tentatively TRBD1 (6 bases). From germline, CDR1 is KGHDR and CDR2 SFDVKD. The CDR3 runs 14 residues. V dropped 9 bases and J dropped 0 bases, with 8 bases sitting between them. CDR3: CATQGTSGANVLTF. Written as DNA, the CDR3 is TGTGCCACCCAGGGGACCTCTGGGGCCAACGTCCTGACTTTC.

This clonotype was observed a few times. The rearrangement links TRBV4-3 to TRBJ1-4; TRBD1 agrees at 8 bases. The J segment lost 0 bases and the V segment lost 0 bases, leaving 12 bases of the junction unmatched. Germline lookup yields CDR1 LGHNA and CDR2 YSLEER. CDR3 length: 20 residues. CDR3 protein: CASSQDLTGATSATNEKLFF. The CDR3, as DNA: TGCGCCAGCAGCCAAGATCTGACAGGGGCGACCTCAGCAACTAATGAAAAACTGTTTTTT.

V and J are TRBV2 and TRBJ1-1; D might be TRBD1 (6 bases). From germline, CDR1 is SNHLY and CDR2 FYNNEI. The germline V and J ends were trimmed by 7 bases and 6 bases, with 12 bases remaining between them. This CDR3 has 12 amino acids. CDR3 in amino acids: CASTSEGAEAFF. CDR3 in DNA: TGTGCCAGCACCTCGGAGGGGGCTGAAGCTTTCTTT.

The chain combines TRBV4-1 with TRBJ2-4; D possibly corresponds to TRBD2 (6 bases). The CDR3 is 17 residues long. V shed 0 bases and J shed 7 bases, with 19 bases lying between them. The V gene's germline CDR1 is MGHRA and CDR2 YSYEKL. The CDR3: CASSQDKSTGERNIQYF. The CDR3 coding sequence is TGCGCCAGCAGCCAAGACAAAAGCACGGGGGAGCGGAACATTCAGTACTTC.

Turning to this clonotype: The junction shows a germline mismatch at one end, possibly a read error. CDR3 residues: CTSSQDLAAPYEQYF. The CDR3 nucleotides are TGTACCAGCAGCCAAGATCTTGCGGCTCCCTACGAGCAGTACTTC. J is TRBJ2-7 and V is TRBV3-1; no definite D call. CDR3 length: 15 amino acids. The germline V gene encodes CDR1 LGHDT and CDR2 YNNKEL (reference sequence).

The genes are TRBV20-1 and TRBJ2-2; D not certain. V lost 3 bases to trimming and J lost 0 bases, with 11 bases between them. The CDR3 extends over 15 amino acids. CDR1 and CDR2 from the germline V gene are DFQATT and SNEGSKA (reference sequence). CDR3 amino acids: CSASRTGPNTGELFF. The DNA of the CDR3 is TGCAGTGCTAGCCGAACCGGTCCGAACACCGGGGAGCTGTTTTTT.

CDR3: CASSVIGGANTGELFF. The CDR3 bases are TGTGCCAGCAGTGTGATCGGGGGGGCGAACACCGGGGAGCTGTTTTTT. J is TRBJ2-2 and V is TRBV2, with 8 bases identical to TRBD2. Germline CDR1 and CDR2: SNHLY and FYNNEI. The length of the CDR3 is 16 residues. V gave up 4 bases and J gave up 0 bases; unmatched junction bases: 4.

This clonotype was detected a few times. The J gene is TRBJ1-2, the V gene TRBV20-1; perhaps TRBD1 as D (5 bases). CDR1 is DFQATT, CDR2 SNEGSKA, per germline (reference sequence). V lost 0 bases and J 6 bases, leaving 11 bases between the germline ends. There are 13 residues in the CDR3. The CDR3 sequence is CSARDPGMNGYTF. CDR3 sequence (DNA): TGCAGTGCTAGAGATCCAGGGATGAATGGCTACACCTTC.

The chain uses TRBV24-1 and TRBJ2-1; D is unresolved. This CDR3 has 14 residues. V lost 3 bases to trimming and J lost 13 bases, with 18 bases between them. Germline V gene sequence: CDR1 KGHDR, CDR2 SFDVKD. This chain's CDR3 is CATSDPGLSADQFF. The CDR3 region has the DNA TGTGCCACCAGTGATCCCGGGTTGTCGGCCGATCAGTTCTTC.

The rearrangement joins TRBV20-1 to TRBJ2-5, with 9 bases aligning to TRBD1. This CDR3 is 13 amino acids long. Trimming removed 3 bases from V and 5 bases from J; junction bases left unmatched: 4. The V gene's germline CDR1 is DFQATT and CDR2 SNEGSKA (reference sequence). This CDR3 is CSARKDRGETQYF. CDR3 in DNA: TGCAGTGCTAGGAAAGACAGGGGGGAGACCCAGTACTTC.

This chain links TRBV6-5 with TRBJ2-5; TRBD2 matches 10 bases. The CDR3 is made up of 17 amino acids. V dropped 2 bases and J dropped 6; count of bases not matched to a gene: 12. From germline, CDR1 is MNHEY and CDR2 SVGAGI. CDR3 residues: CASSYLGAGGPSKTQYF. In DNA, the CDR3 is TGTGCCAGCAGTTACCTTGGAGCGGGGGGGCCGTCAAAGACCCAGTACTTC.

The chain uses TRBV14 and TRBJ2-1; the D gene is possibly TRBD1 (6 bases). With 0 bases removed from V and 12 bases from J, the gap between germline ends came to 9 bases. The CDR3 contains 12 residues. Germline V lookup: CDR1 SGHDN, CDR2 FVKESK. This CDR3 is CASSQDLRGQFF. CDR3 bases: TGTGCCAGCAGCCAAGATCTCAGGGGGCAGTTCTTC.

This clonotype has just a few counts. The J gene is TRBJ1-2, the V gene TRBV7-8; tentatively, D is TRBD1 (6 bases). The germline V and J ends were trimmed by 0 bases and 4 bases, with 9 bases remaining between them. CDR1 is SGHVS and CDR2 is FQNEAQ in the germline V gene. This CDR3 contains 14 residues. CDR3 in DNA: TGTGCCAGCAGCTTAGCGCGGGACATCTATGGCTACACCTTC. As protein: CASSLARDIYGYTF.

The CDR3 sequence: CAISEYRDYGYTF. The CDR3 DNA is TGTGCCATCAGTGAGTACAGGGACTATGGCTACACCTTC. The chain has TRBV10-3 and TRBJ1-2; weak D call: TRBD1 (6 bases). The CDR3 is 13 amino acids. Germline loops: CDR1 ENHRY, CDR2 SYGVKD. The V end lost 1 base, the J end lost 3 bases, and 6 bases lay between the germline ends.

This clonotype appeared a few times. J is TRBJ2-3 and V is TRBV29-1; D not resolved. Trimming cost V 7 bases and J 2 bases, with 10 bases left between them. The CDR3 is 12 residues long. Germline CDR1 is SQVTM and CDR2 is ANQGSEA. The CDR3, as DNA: TGCAGCGCCGAAATAACCACAGATACGCAGTATTTT. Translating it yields CSAEITTDTQYF.

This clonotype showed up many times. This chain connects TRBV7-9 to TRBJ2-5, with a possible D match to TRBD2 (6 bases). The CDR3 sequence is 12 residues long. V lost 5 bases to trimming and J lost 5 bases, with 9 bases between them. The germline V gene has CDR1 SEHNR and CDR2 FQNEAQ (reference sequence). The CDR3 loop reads CASSPEGETQYF. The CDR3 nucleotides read TGTGCCAGCAGCCCGGAGGGTGAGACCCAGTACTTC.

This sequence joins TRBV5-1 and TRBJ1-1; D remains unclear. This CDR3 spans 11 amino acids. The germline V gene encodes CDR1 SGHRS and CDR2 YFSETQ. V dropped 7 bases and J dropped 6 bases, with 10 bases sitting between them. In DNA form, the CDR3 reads TGCGCCAGCGGTGAGGGCCCTGAAGCTTTCTTT. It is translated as CASGEGPEAFF.

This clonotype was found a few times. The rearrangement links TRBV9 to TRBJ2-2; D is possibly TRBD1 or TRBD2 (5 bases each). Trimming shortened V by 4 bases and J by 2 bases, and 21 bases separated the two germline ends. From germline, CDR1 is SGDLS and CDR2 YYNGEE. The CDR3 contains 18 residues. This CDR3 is CASSLREGTLTNTGELFF. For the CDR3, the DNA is TGTGCCAGCAGCCTCAGAGAGGGGACGCTTACCAACACCGGGGAGCTGTTTTTT.

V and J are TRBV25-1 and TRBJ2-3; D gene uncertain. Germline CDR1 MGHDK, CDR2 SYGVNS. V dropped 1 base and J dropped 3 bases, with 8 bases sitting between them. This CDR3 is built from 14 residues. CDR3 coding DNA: TGTGCCAGCAGTGAATCCCCTGGGACAGATACGCAGTATTTT. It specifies CASSESPGTDTQYF.

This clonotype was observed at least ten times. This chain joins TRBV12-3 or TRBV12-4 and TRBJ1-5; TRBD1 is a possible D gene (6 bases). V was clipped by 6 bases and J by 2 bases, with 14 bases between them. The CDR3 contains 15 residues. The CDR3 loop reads CASRLRTVGNQPQHF. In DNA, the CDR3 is TGTGCCAGCAGGCTCAGGACAGTGGGCAATCAGCCCCAGCATTTT.

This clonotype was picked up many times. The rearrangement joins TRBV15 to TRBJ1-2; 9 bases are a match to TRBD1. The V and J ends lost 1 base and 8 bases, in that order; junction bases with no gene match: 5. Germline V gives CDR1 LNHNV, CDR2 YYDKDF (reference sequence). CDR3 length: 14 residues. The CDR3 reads CATSRAGTGKGYTF. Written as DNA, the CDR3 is TGTGCCACCAGCAGAGCCGGGACAGGGAAGGGCTACACCTTC. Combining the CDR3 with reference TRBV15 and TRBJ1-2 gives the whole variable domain DAMVIQNPRYQVTQFGKPVTLSCSQTLNHNVMYWYQQKSSQAPKLLFHYYDKDFNNEADTPDNFQSRRPNTSFCFLDIRSPGLGDTAMYLCATSRAGTGKGYTFGSGTRLTVV.

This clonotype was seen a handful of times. CDR3 sequence: CASRTLGSRGIAKNIQYF. CDR3 bases: TGTGCCAGCAGGACTCTAGGTTCGCGGGGGATAGCCAAAAACATTCAGTACTTC. This chain links TRBV6-2 or TRBV6-3 with TRBJ2-4, with 7 nucleotides matching TRBD2. Trimming at V came to 6 bases and at J to 0 bases, leaving 14 bases not matched to a gene. The CDR3 covers 18 residues. Germline V gives CDR1 MNHEY, CDR2 SVGEGT.

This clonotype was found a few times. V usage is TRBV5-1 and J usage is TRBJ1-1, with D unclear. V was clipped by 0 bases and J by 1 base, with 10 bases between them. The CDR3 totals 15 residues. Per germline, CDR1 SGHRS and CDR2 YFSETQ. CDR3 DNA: TGCGCCAGCAGCTTGGAAGCCAGGAAGAACACTGAAGCTTTCTTT. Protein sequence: CASSLEARKNTEAFF.

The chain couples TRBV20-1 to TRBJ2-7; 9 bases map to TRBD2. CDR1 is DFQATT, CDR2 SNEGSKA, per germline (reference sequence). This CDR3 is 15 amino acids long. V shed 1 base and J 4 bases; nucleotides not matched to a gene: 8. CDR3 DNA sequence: TGCAGTGCTAGAGCGGACAGCGGGAGGTTTTACGAGCAGTACTTC. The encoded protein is CSARADSGRFYEQYF.

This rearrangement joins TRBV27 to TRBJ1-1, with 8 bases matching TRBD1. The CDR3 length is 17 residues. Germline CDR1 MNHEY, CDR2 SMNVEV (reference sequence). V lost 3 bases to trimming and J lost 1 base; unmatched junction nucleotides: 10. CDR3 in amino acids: CASSFSGDRFRNTEAFF. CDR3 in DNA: TGTGCCAGCAGTTTCTCCGGGGACAGGTTTAGGAACACTGAAGCTTTCTTT.

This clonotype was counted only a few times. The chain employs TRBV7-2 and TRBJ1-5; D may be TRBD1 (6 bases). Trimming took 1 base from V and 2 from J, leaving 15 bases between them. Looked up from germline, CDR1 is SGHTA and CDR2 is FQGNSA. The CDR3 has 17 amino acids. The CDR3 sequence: CASSLGPGGYGNQPQHF. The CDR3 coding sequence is TGTGCCAGCAGCTTAGGTCCCGGGGGCTATGGCAATCAGCCCCAGCATTTT.

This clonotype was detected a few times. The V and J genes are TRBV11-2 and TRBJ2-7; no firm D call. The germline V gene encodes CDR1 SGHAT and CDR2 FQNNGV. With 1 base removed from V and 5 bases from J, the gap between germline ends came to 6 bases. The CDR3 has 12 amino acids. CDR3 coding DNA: TGTGCCAGCAGCTTAGTCCTGGACGAGCAGTACTTC. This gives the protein CASSLVLDEQYF.

The CDR3 loop reads CSVEKPLYNEQFF. As DNA, the CDR3 is TGCAGCGTTGAGAAGCCTCTCTACAATGAGCAGTTCTTC. The V gene is TRBV29-1, the J gene TRBJ2-1, with D uncertain. The V gene's germline CDR1 is SQVTM and CDR2 ANQGSEA. There are 13 residues in the CDR3. V was clipped by 3 bases and J by 3 bases, with 9 bases between them.

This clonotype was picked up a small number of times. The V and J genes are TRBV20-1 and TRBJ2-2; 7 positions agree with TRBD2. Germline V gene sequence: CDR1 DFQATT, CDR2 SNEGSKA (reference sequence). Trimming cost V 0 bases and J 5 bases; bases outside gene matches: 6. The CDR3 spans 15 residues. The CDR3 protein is CSARDPGRGTGELFF. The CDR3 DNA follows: TGCAGTGCTAGAGACCCAGGGAGGGGAACCGGGGAGCTGTTTTTT.

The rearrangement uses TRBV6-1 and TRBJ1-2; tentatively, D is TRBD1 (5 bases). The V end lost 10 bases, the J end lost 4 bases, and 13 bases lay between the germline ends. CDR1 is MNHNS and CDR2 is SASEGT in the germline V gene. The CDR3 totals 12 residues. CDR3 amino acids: CAIRGRLYGYTF. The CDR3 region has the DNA TGTGCCATCCGGGGGAGGCTCTATGGCTACACCTTC.

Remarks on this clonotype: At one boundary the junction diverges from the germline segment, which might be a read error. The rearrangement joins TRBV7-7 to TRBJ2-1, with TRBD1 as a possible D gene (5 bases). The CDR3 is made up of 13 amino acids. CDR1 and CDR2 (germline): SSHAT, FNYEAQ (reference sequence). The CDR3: CASRVRRYNEQFF. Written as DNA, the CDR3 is TGTGCTAGCAGGGTTAGACGGTACAATGAGCAGTTCTTC.